This TCR beta chain was sequenced during a study of CD8 T cells in ankylosing spondylitis. V was pared by 6 bases and J by 11 bases, with 3 bases of the junction left unmatched. The CDR3 sequence is 10 residues long. Worth noting for this clonotype: Antigen: not known.

Library preparation for TCR beta used quantitative 5'-RACE with molecular barcodes. TCRdb redid the calling of the 5' RACE reads with MiXCR, one entry per CDR3 protein. The sample holds roughly 170,000 distinct CDR3 sequences, just over 9.5% seen once. Overall study findings and caveats: What appeared characteristic of ankylosing spondylitis blood was a TCR beta motif of fewer than ten highly homologous variants.

V is TRBV12-3 or TRBV12-4 and J is TRBJ1-1; 7 bases match TRBD1. Sequences were obtained from blood, either unsorted or a sorted T cell fraction (not recorded which). This clonotype was obtained from a female donor with ankylosing spondylitis or in good health (not recorded which). The CDR3 region has the DNA TGTGCCAGCAGCTCACAGGGGGCTTTCTTT. This encodes CASSSQGAFF.